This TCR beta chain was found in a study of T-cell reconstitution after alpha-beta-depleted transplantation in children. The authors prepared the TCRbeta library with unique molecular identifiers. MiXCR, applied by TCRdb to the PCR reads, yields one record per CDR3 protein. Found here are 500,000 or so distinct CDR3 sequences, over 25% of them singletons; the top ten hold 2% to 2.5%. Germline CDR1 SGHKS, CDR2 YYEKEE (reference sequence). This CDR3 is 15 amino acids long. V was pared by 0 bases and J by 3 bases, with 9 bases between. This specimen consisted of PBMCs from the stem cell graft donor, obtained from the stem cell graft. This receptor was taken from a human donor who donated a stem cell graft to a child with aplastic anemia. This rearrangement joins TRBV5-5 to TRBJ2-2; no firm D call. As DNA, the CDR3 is TGTGCCAGCAGCTTGGTAGGGCCAGACACCGGGGAGCTGTTTTTT. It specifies CASSLVGPDTGELFF.